This is a list of T cell receptor beta chains from one sample in a study of OX40 agonist ivuxolimab in advanced cancers. The method was immunoSEQ multiplex PCR; TCRdb's version includes in-frame clones alone and lacks a portion of them. The sample carries about 59,000 clones, 87% recorded once. Sample: CD4+ or CD8+ T cells sorted from blood, taken in a trial of the OX40 agonist ivuxolimab. The receptors derive from an adult with an advanced solid tumor such as melanoma, head and neck, liver or kidney cancer. CDR3s include the opening cysteine and the closing phenylalanine or tryptophan. Fields, in order: D gene, clone size, J gene, V gene, CDR3 protein, CDR3 DNA. D genes are given only for firm matches. Rows give clone size only sometimes, using once, few, many, or a class for an expanded clone.

>-|-|TRBJ1-6|TRBV9
CASSDKGSLDSPLHF
TGTGCCAGCAGCGATAAGGGAAGCCTTGATTCACCCCTCCACTTT
>TRBD2|-|TRBJ2-3|TRBV10-2
CASSGRTSLDTQYF
TGCGCCAGCAGTGGGCGGACTAGCTTAGATACGCAGTATTTT
>TRBD1|-|TRBJ1-1|TRBV7-2
CASRGGTGKDTEAFF
TGTGCCAGCCGGGGCGGGACAGGGAAGGACACTGAAGCTTTCTTT
>-|-|TRBJ1-6|TRBV27
CASSLGGDYNSPLHF
TGTGCCAGCAGTTTGGGGGGGGACTATAATTCACCCCTCCACTTT
>TRBD1|-|TRBJ1-1|TRBV10-3
CAISPGTGGTEAFF
TGTGCCATCAGTCCCGGGACAGGGGGCACTGAAGCTTTCTTT
>-|-|TRBJ1-2|TRBV7-9
CASSSGPSNGYTF
TGTGCCAGCAGCTCCGGGCCCTCTAATGGCTACACCTTC
>TRBD1|-|TRBJ2-7|TRBV19
CASSISGGHYEQYF
TGTGCCAGTAGTATTTCAGGGGGCCATTACGAGCAGTACTTC
>-|few|TRBJ1-5|TRBV2
CASTKGHNQPQHF
TGTGCCAGCACAAAAGGACACAATCAGCCCCAGCATTTT
>-|once|TRBJ2-3|TRBV11-3
CASSLEADTQYF
TGTGCCAGCAGCTTAGAGGCAGATACGCAGTATTTT
>TRBD1|once|TRBJ2-5|TRBV5-1
CASSKGQGMKTQYF
TGCGCCAGCAGCAAGGGACAGGGCATGAAGACCCAGTACTTC
>-|-|TRBJ1-2|TRBV7-2
CASSTDSHYGYTF
TGTGCCAGCAGCACAGACAGCCACTATGGCTACACCTTC
>-|-|TRBJ2-5|TRBV7-2
CASSLARETQYF
TGTGCCAGCAGCTTAGCCCGAGAGACCCAGTACTTC
>TRBD1|once|TRBJ2-7|TRBV11-2
CASSHPQGPREQYF
TGTGCCAGCAGCCACCCACAGGGGCCCCGCGAGCAGTACTTC
>TRBD2|-|TRBJ2-3|TRBV7-2
CASSLFPEAGGTDTQYF
TGTGCCAGCAGCTTATTTCCAGAGGCGGGAGGGACAGATACGCAGTATTTT
>TRBD1|-|TRBJ1-1|TRBV29-1
CSASTGDGTEAFF
TGCAGCGCCTCGACAGGGGATGGCACTGAAGCTTTCTTT
>-|-|TRBJ1-1|TRBV28
CASSLPGKWDTEAFF
TGTGCCAGCAGTTTACCCGGAAAATGGGACACTGAAGCTTTCTTT
>-|-|TRBJ2-1|TRBV5-5
CASSPSSRNYNEQFF
TGTGCCAGCAGCCCGAGTTCGAGAAACTACAATGAGCAGTTCTTC
>-|-|TRBJ1-2|TRBV6-5
CASSRTGNGYTF
TGTGCCAGCAGTCGGACGGGGAATGGCTACACCTTC
>-|few|TRBJ1-5|TRBV30
CAWGRGGNNQPQHF
TGTGCCTGGGGCCGGGGAGGTAATAATCAGCCCCAGCATTTT
>-|-|TRBJ2-1|TRBV6-1
CASSEALRLNEQFF
TGTGCCAGCAGTGAAGCATTACGGTTAAATGAGCAGTTCTTC
>TRBD1|-|TRBJ1-1|TRBV19
CASSTQGLSSEAFF
TGTGCCAGTAGCACACAGGGGCTAAGCTCTGAAGCTTTCTTT
>-|-|TRBJ1-5|TRBV19
CASSIERSAPPQHF
TGTGCCAGTAGTATAGAACGCTCCGCTCCGCCCCAGCATTTT
>-|-|TRBJ2-7|TRBV5-6
CASLRVRAPYEQYF
TGTGCCAGCCTAAGGGTCAGGGCCCCCTACGAGCAGTACTTC
>-|-|TRBJ2-3|TRBV5-4
CASRSPFSDTQYF
TGTGCCAGCAGGAGCCCATTTAGTGATACGCAGTATTTT
>-|-|TRBJ2-7|TRBV4-3
CASSQSLRNEQYF
TGCGCCAGCAGCCAATCGCTTAGGAACGAGCAGTACTTC
>TRBD1|-|TRBJ1-2|TRBV5-6
CASSLGQGGTNYGYTF
TGTGCCAGCAGCTTAGGACAGGGAGGGACTAACTATGGCTACACCTTC
>-|-|TRBJ2-3|TRBV11-1
CASSLDQLTQYF
TGTGCCAGCAGCTTAGATCAACTAACGCAGTATTTT
>TRBD1|-|TRBJ1-1|TRBV6-4
CASRDTDRGRDEAFF
TGTGCCAGCAGGGATACGGACAGGGGGCGGGATGAAGCTTTCTTT
>TRBD2|-|TRBJ2-7|TRBV9
CASSPLLLAGGGEQYF
TGTGCCAGCAGCCCCCTCCTACTAGCGGGAGGGGGTGAGCAGTACTTC
>-|-|TRBJ2-7|TRBV2
CASSGTGYEQYF
TGTGCCAGCAGTGGGACGGGTTACGAGCAGTACTTC
>-|-|TRBJ1-5|TRBV2
CASLSREYSNQPQHF
TGTGCCAGCCTGTCTAGAGAGTATAGCAATCAGCCCCAGCATTTT
>-|-|TRBJ2-7|TRBV5-4
CASSPKQETYEQYF
TGTGCCAGCAGCCCAAAACAGGAAACCTACGAGCAGTACTTC
>-|-|TRBJ1-4|TRBV7-9
CASSLGGTNEKLFF
TGTGCCAGCAGCTTGGGGGGAACTAATGAAAAACTGTTTTTT
>TRBD1|once|TRBJ2-2|TRBV5-1
CASSPRGRETGELFF
TGCGCCAGCAGCCCCAGGGGGCGAGAAACCGGGGAGCTGTTTTTT
>-|-|TRBJ1-5|TRBV19
CASSIGDRRNQPQHF
TGTGCCAGTAGTATAGGAGACAGGCGCAATCAGCCCCAGCATTTT
>TRBD1|few|TRBJ2-1|TRBV7-3
CASSTAGDRYNEQFF
TGTGCCAGCAGCACCGCCGGGGACAGGTACAATGAGCAGTTCTTC
>-|few|TRBJ1-2|TRBV5-4
CASSQQQGSYGYTF
TGTGCCAGCAGCCAACAACAGGGCAGCTATGGCTACACCTTC
>-|-|TRBJ2-7|TRBV2
CASSDWLAGDEQYF
TGTGCCAGCAGTGATTGGCTAGCTGGGGACGAGCAGTACTTC
>-|-|TRBJ2-7|TRBV7-8
CASSLAGQGTHEQYF
TGTGCCAGCAGCTTAGCGGGGCAGGGGACGCACGAGCAGTACTTC
>-|-|TRBJ1-1|TRBV30
CAWSVRGVKTEAFF
TGTGCCTGGAGTGTGCGGGGGGTTAAGACTGAAGCTTTCTTT
>-|-|TRBJ1-5|TRBV19
CASSIQEGQPQHF
TGTGCCAGTAGTATCCAGGAAGGTCAGCCCCAGCATTTT
>-|once|TRBJ1-4|TRBV6-5
CASSSFGEKLFF
TGTGCCAGCAGTTCCTTTGGGGAAAAACTGTTTTTT
>TRBD1|-|TRBJ2-7|TRBV5-6
CASSWTGNEQYF
TGTGCCAGCAGTTGGACAGGGAACGAGCAGTACTTC